These T cell receptor beta chains were read from a single sample in a study of metastatic and nonmetastatic thyroid tumors. TCRdb re-called the PCR reads via MiXCR. This sample carries roughly 23,000 clones, over 20% of them seen once, and the ten largest clones take over 10%. Sequencing was done on a sample of blood. All receptors derive from a male donor with papillary thyroid cancer or a benign thyroid nodule (not recorded which). Some clones in this sample may be carry-over from other donors' samples. The CDR3 runs from the conserved cysteine through the conserved F or W. D genes are given only for firm matches. Part of the rows lack a size; the others show once, few, many or a class for expanded clones.

D | J | size | V | CDR3 | DNA
TRBD1 | TRBJ1-4 | few | TRBV12-3/TRBV12-4 | CASSTTGTVEKLFF | TGTGCAAGCAGCACAACCGGGACAGTGGAAAAACTGTTTTTT
. | TRBJ1-4 | few | TRBV6-6 | CASSDSMARINEKLFF | TGTGCCAGCAGTGACTCGATGGCCCGGATTAATGAAAAACTGTTTTTT
. | TRBJ2-1 | . | TRBV4-2 | CASSQDELGSPIGEQFF | TGTGCCAGCAGCCAAGACGAGCTGGGGTCCCCTATTGGTGAGCAGTTCTTC
. | TRBJ2-5 | many | TRBV6-1 | CASSDTAQGTQYF | TGTGCCAGCAGCGATACAGCCCAAGGGACCCAGTACTTC
TRBD2 | TRBJ2-7 | few | TRBV28 | CASITPSGGGEQYF | TGTGCCAGCATTACCCCCTCCGGGGGGGGCGAGCAGTACTTC
TRBD2 | TRBJ2-7 | many | TRBV11-1 | CASSPAGLAEGYEQYF | TGTGCCAGCAGCCCCGCGGGACTAGCGGAGGGTTACGAGCAGTACTTC
. | TRBJ2-1 | many | TRBV11-2 | CASSSDWGDEQFF | TGTGCCAGCAGCTCCGACTGGGGGGATGAGCAGTTCTTC
TRBD1 | TRBJ2-7 | medium-sized | TRBV13 | CASSLLQGRAYEQYF | TGTGCCAGCAGCCTACTACAGGGGCGGGCCTACGAGCAGTACTTC
. | TRBJ2-2 | many | TRBV5-8 | CASSLIRGTGELFF | TGTGCCAGCAGCTTGATACGAGGCACCGGGGAGCTGTTTTTT
. | TRBJ1-5 | many | TRBV7-6 | CAVKGLSNQPQHF | TGTGCGGTTAAAGGGTTGAGCAATCAGCCCCAGCATTTT
. | TRBJ2-1 | . | TRBV11-3 | CASSLVPDEQFF | TGTGCCAGCAGCTTAGTTCCAGACGAGCAGTTCTTC
. | TRBJ1-5 | . | TRBV7-9 | CASSLAVGQPQHF | TGTGCCAGCAGCTTAGCGGTTGGACAGCCCCAGCATTTT
TRBD2 | TRBJ2-1 | many | TRBV7-9 | CASLRREGAGEQFF | TGTGCCAGTCTAAGGCGGGAGGGCGCCGGTGAGCAGTTCTTC
. | TRBJ1-2 | many | TRBV27 | CASSPLVTGNYGYTF | TGTGCCAGCAGTCCCCTAGTCACAGGGAACTATGGCTACACCTTC
. | TRBJ2-3 | many | TRBV9 | CASSEPSGRGDTQYF | TGTGCCAGCAGCGAGCCCTCGGGACGCGGAGATACGCAGTATTTT
TRBD2 | TRBJ2-3 | . | TRBV12-3/TRBV12-4 | CASRPSGRALEDTQYF | TGTGCCAGCAGACCAAGCGGGAGGGCCTTGGAAGATACGCAGTATTTT
. | TRBJ2-7 | . | TRBV15 | CATSREVGGESYYEQYF | TGTGCCACCAGCAGGGAAGTGGGGGGAGAAAGCTACTACGAGCAGTACTTC
. | TRBJ2-2 | once | TRBV27 | CASIATPRGSLNAVELFF | TGTGCCAGCATTGCTACCCCCCGGGGCTCACTGAACGCCGTGGAGCTGTTTTTT
TRBD2 | TRBJ2-3 | . | TRBV5-6 | CASRYVPSGLQDTQYF | TGTGCCAGCAGATATGTACCTAGCGGGCTGCAGGATACGCAGTATTTT
TRBD1 | TRBJ1-5 | . | TRBV6-1 | CASRKGQANVAQHF | TGTGCCAGCAGGAAGGGACAGGCCAATGTGGCCCAGCATTTT
. | TRBJ2-3 | many | TRBV10-3 | CAISDVSTDTQYF | TGTGCCATCAGTGATGTGAGCACAGATACGCAGTATTTT
. | TRBJ1-4 | many | TRBV2 | CASHGGPDEKLFF | TGTGCCAGCCACGGGGGTCCTGATGAAAAACTGTTTTTT
. | TRBJ2-3 | many | TRBV3-1 | CASSPDSGNTDTQYF | TGTGCCAGCAGCCCCGATAGCGGAAACACAGATACGCAGTATTTT
. | TRBJ2-1 | . | TRBV27 | CAIGDRCEQFF | TGTGCCATTGGGGACCGGTGTGAGCAGTTCTTC
. | TRBJ1-1 | . | TRBV6-2/TRBV6-3 | CASEGLHGVGHNMNTEAFF | TGTGCCAGCGAAGGATTACATGGTGTGGGGCACAACATGAACACTGAAGCTTTCTTT
. | TRBJ1-5 | many | TRBV29-1 | CSVAETDSNQPQHF | TGCAGCGTTGCCGAGACAGATAGCAATCAGCCCCAGCATTTT
TRBD2 | TRBJ2-3 | many | TRBV9 | CASSVDPSGSSDTQYF | TGTGCCAGCAGCGTAGATCCTAGCGGGAGTTCAGATACGCAGTATTTT
. | TRBJ2-3 | many | TRBV15 | CATSRLGDTQYF | TGTGCCACCAGCAGACTAGGGGATACGCAGTATTTT
TRBD2 | TRBJ2-1 | few | TRBV6-1 | CASSEAKGLAPYNEQFF | TGTGCCAGCAGTGAAGCGAAGGGACTAGCCCCTTACAATGAGCAGTTCTTC
. | TRBJ1-2 | many | TRBV7-9 | CASSHGTGYTF | TGTGCCAGCAGCCACGGGACTGGCTACACCTTC
TRBD2 | TRBJ2-3 | many | TRBV6-6 | CASRGGLAGGPYTDTQYF | TGTGCCAGCAGAGGGGGACTAGCGGGAGGGCCATACACAGATACGCAGTATTTT